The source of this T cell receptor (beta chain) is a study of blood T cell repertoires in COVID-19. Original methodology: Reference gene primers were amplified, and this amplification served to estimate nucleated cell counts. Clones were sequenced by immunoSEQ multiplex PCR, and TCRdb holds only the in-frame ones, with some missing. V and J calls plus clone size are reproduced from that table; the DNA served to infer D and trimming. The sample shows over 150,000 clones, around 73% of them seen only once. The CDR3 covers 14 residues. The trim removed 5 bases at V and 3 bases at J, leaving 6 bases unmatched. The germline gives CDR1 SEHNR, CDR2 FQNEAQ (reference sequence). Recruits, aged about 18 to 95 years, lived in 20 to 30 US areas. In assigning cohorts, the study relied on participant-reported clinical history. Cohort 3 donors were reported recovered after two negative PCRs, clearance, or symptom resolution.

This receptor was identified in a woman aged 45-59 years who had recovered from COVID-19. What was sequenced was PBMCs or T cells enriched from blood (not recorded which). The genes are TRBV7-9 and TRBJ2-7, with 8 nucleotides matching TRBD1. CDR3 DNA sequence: TGTGCCAGCAGCCGACAGGGGAGAGACTACGAGCAGTACTTC. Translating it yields CASSRQGRDYEQYF. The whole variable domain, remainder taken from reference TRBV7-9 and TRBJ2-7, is DTGVSQNPRHKITKRGQNVTFRCDPISEHNRLYWYRQTLGQGPEFLTYFQNEAQLEKSRLLSDRFSAERPKGSFSTLEIQRTEQGDSAMYLCASSRQGRDYEQYFGPGTRLTVT.